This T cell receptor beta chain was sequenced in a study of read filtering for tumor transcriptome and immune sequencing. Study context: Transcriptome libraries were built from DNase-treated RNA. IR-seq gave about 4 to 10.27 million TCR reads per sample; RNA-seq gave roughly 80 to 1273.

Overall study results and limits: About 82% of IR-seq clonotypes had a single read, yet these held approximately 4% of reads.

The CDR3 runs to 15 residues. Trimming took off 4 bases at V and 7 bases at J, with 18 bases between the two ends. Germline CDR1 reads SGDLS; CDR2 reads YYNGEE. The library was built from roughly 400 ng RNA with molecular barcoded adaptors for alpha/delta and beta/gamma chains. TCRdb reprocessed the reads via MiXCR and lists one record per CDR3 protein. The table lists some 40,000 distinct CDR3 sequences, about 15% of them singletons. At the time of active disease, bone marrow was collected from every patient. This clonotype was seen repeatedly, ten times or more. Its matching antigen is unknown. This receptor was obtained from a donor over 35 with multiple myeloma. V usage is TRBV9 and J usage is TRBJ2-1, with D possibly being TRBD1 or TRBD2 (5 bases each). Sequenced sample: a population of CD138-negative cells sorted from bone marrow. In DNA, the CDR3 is TGTGCCAGCAGCCCTCGCCTGGGGCCGGGGAATGAGCAGTTCTTC. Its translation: CASSPRLGPGNEQFF.